These 27 T cell receptor beta chains originate from one sample sequenced in a study of blood T cell repertoires in COVID-19. Sequenced by immunoSEQ multiplex PCR; TCRdb stores in-frame clones only, minus some. The data contain approximately 59,000 clones, approximately 78% of them singletons. Sequenced: peripheral blood. These receptors all stem from an elderly man with acute or convalescent COVID-19.

The chain couples TRBV5-1 to TRBJ1-1, with TRBD1 matching 9 bases. This CDR3 is built from 15 residues. Germline loops: CDR1 SGHRS, CDR2 YFSETQ. The junction had 5 bases not matched to a gene; V was cut back by 4 bases and J by 1 base. As DNA, the CDR3 is TGCGCCAGCAGCCTGACAGGGGGGACGAACACTGAAGCTTTCTTT. Translating gives CASSLTGGTNTEAFF.

The chain combines TRBV5-4 with TRBJ2-7, with 11 bases aligning to TRBD2. CDR3 length: 15 amino acids. V gave up 4 bases and J gave up 5 bases; unmatched junction bases: 8. Germline V gene data show CDR1 as SGHNT and CDR2 as YYREEE (reference sequence). CDR3 DNA: TGTGCCAGCAGCCCGCCTAGCGGGGGGAAGGACGAGCAGTACTTC. Translation: CASSPPSGGKDEQYF.

V is TRBV19 and J is TRBJ1-6; 10 bases line up with TRBD1. CDR3 length: 15 residues. Germline CDR1 LNHDA, CDR2 SQIVND (reference sequence). The V segment lost 5 bases and the J segment 10 bases; nucleotides outside the gene matches: 8. This CDR3 reads CASSAGTGVWSPLHF. Written as DNA, the CDR3 is TGTGCCAGTAGTGCCGGGACAGGGGTATGGTCACCCCTCCACTTT.

The gene calls are TRBV5-1 and TRBJ2-2; D call uncertain. Germline CDR1 and CDR2: SGHRS and YFSETQ. The CDR3 loop spans 14 amino acids. V was shortened by 3 bases and J by 2 bases, with 8 bases between the two germline ends. The CDR3 nucleotides read TGCGCCAGCAGCTCGCAAACTAACACCGGGGAGCTGTTTTTT. Residues: CASSSQTNTGELFF.

The gene calls are TRBV4-1 and TRBJ2-1, with no clear D. The CDR3 covers 15 residues. Germline lookup yields CDR1 MGHRA and CDR2 YSYEKL. Trimming took 1 base from V and 0 from J, leaving 7 bases between them. The CDR3 sequence is CASSQGAFSYNEQFF. CDR3 bases: TGCGCCAGCAGCCAAGGAGCTTTCTCCTACAATGAGCAGTTCTTC.

This clone has more than one count but fewer than ten. The chain has TRBV25-1 and TRBJ1-6, with TRBD1 matching over 10 bases. The V and J ends lost 2 bases and 9 bases, in that order; junction bases with no gene match: 4. This CDR3 spans 15 amino acids. CDR1 and CDR2 (germline): MGHDK, SYGVNS. CDR3 region: CASSEPGQGSSPLHF. DNA for the CDR3: TGTGCCAGCAGTGAACCGGGACAGGGGTCTTCACCCCTCCACTTT.

The V and J genes are TRBV6-5 and TRBJ2-7; TRBD1 aligns across 7 bases. Germline CDR1 and CDR2: MNHEY and SVGAGI. The trim removed 2 bases at V and 0 bases at J, leaving 1 base unmatched. The CDR3 extends over 14 amino acids. This chain's CDR3 is CASSYNRGSYEQYF. The CDR3 DNA reads TGTGCCAGCAGTTACAACAGGGGCTCCTACGAGCAGTACTTC.

The chain is built from TRBV29-1 and TRBJ2-3; no definite D call. The CDR3 spans 12 residues. V lost 5 bases and J 1 base, leaving 7 bases between the germline ends. Germline CDR1 SQVTM, CDR2 ANQGSEA. The CDR3 loop reads CSVRQGTDTQYF. CDR3 sequence (DNA): TGCAGCGTTCGTCAGGGCACAGATACGCAGTATTTT.

This clone showed up just once. The rearrangement links TRBV24-1 to TRBJ2-3, with TRBD1 matching over 7 bases. The J segment lost 6 bases and the V segment lost 3 bases, leaving 8 bases of the junction unmatched. The CDR3 totals 15 residues. Germline CDR1 is KGHDR and CDR2 is SFDVKD. CDR3 sequence (DNA): TGTGCCACCAGTGATGAAGGGGGCCGTGCCGATACGCAGTATTTT. Its protein product is CATSDEGGRADTQYF.

This chain links TRBV4-1 with TRBJ2-4; D perhaps matches TRBD1 (6 bases). This CDR3 comprises 16 residues. Trimming removed 3 bases from V and 2 bases from J, with 14 bases in between. Germline V gives CDR1 MGHRA, CDR2 YSYEKL. The CDR3 loop is CASSQRGIITKNIQYF. In DNA, the CDR3 is TGCGCCAGCAGCCAGAGGGGGATAATAACCAAAAACATTCAGTACTTC.

The table lists this clone with many counts. CDR3: CASSLVTGPQETQYF. The DNA for the CDR3 is TGTGCCAGCAGCTTAGTCACAGGACCCCAAGAGACCCAGTACTTC. The chain is built from TRBV11-1 and TRBJ2-5, with D possibly being TRBD1 (5 bases). This CDR3 has 15 residues. Germline V gene lookup returns CDR1 SGHAT and CDR2 FQDESV (reference sequence). Trimming stripped 1 base from V and 1 base from J, with 10 bases between.

The V and J genes are TRBV18 and TRBJ1-6; no reliable D call. V was trimmed by 3 bases and J by 3 bases, leaving 6 bases between them. Germline V gives CDR1 KGHSH, CDR2 LQKENI. This CDR3 is built from 14 residues. CDR3 bases: TGTGCCAGCTCACCTCGGGACTATAATTCACCCCTCCACTTT. Its protein is CASSPRDYNSPLHF. The entire variable domain, with the rest obtained from reference TRBV18 and TRBJ1-6, is as follows: NAGVMQNPRHLVRRRGQEARLRCSPMKGHSHVYWYRQLPEEGLKFMVYLQKENIIDESGMPKERFSAEFPKEGPSILRIQQVVRGDSAAYFCASSPRDYNSPLHFGNGTRLTVT.

The chain uses TRBV5-1 and TRBJ1-2, with D unclear. The CDR3 is 13 amino acids. From germline, CDR1 is SGHRS and CDR2 YFSETQ. The V end was cut by 0 bases, the J end by 8 bases, with 11 bases between. CDR3 DNA sequence: TGCGCCAGCAGCTTGGGTCGGCCCGGGGGCTACACCTTC. Its translation is CASSLGRPGGYTF.

V usage is TRBV11-1 and J usage is TRBJ2-5, with 13 bases identical to TRBD2. The CDR3 is 16 residues long. V lost 5 bases to trimming and J lost 1 base; unmatched junction nucleotides: 4. From germline, CDR1 is SGHAT and CDR2 FQDESV (reference sequence). CDR3 sequence: CASSPRTSGGQETQYF. CDR3 DNA: TGTGCCAGCAGCCCTCGGACTAGCGGGGGCCAAGAGACCCAGTACTTC.

The CDR3, as DNA: TGTGCCAGCAGCTTACCGACAGGCTACGAGCAGTACTTC. This codes for CASSLPTGYEQYF. The J gene is TRBJ2-7, the V gene TRBV11-1, with a possible D match to TRBD1 (6 bases). Germline CDR1 is SGHAT and CDR2 is FQDESV (reference sequence). Trimming stripped 2 bases from V and 3 bases from J, with 8 bases between. This CDR3 region has 13 residues.

V gene TRBV24-1 combines with J gene TRBJ2-5, with a weak D call TRBD2 (5 bases). This CDR3 has 13 residues. V shed 5 bases and J shed 4 bases, with 10 bases lying between them. Germline V CDR1 and CDR2: KGHDR, SFDVKD. The CDR3 sequence: CATSASGRETQYF. The CDR3 nucleotides read TGTGCCACCAGTGCCTCGGGGAGAGAGACCCAGTACTTC.

V is TRBV29-1 and J is TRBJ1-1, with 9 nucleotides matching TRBD1. The J segment lost 3 bases and the V segment lost 7 bases, leaving 9 bases of the junction unmatched. The length of the CDR3 is 14 residues. From germline, CDR1 is SQVTM and CDR2 ANQGSEA. This CDR3 reads CSAQTGGVDTEAFF. CDR3 in DNA: TGCAGCGCCCAGACAGGGGGGGTTGACACTGAAGCTTTCTTT. Full variable domain (missing parts from reference TRBV29-1 and TRBJ1-1): SAVISQKPSRDICQRGTSLTIQCQVDSQVTMMFWYRQQPGQSLTLIATANQGSEATYESGFVIDKFPISRPNLTFSTLTVSNMSPEDSSIYLCSAQTGGVDTEAFFGQGTRLTVV.

V gene TRBV4-3 combines with J gene TRBJ1-2; possible D gene TRBD1, 6 bases. V shed 0 bases and J shed 4 bases, with 12 bases lying between them. The V gene's germline CDR1 is LGHNA and CDR2 YSLEER. This CDR3 comprises 15 residues. The CDR3 sequence: CASSQDRGGSYGYTF. The DNA for the CDR3 is TGCGCCAGCAGCCAAGATCGCGGGGGCAGCTATGGCTACACCTTC.

CDR3 DNA sequence: TGTGCCAGTACAACAGGGGGAATATTGAGCTACACCTTC. Translating it yields CASTTGGILSYTF. The V gene is TRBV6-5, the J gene TRBJ1-2; 8 nucleotides agree with TRBD1. The CDR3 is 13 residues long. Germline-derived CDR1 and CDR2 are MNHEY and SVGAGI. The junction had 12 bases not matched to a gene; V was cut back by 9 bases and J by 9 bases.

This chain joins TRBV24-1 and TRBJ2-2; D is ambiguous. There are 12 residues in the CDR3. The V end was cut by 4 bases, the J end by 6 bases, with 5 bases between. Per the germline V gene, CDR1 is KGHDR and CDR2 is SFDVKD. The CDR3 DNA reads TGTGCCACCAGTGAAATCTCCGGGGAGCTGTTTTTT. It encodes CATSEISGELFF.

The rearrangement links TRBV7-9 to TRBJ2-7, with 8 bases that match TRBD2. The CDR3 spans 16 residues. The ends lost 5 bases at V and 3 bases at J; junction bases unmatched: 12. Per germline, CDR1 SEHNR and CDR2 FQNEAQ (reference sequence). This chain's CDR3 is CASSTPPGGADYEQYF. The CDR3 DNA follows: TGTGCCAGCAGCACTCCTCCCGGGGGGGCCGACTACGAGCAGTACTTC.

The chain employs TRBV19 and TRBJ1-5, with TRBD1 identical over 8 bases. CDR3 length: 13 amino acids. The V gene end was trimmed by 2 bases and the J gene end by 6 bases; junction bases not matched to a gene: 0. The germline V gene has CDR1 LNHDA and CDR2 SQIVND (reference sequence). CDR3 loop: CASSIQGAQPQHF. CDR3 sequence (DNA): TGTGCCAGTAGTATACAGGGGGCTCAGCCCCAGCATTTT.

V is TRBV2 and J is TRBJ1-1; unclear D gene. The CDR3 runs 14 residues. Trimming took off 7 bases at V and 4 bases at J, with 16 bases between the two ends. Germline V gene lookup returns CDR1 SNHLY and CDR2 FYNNEI. CDR3 in amino acids: CASTQRGQLTEAFF. CDR3 sequence (DNA): TGTGCCAGCACCCAACGTGGGCAGCTCACTGAAGCTTTCTTT. Using reference TRBV2 and TRBJ1-1 for the parts outside the CDR3, the full variable domain is EPEVTQTPSHQVTQMGQEVILRCVPISNHLYFYWYRQILGQKVEFLVSFYNNEISEKSEIFDDQFSVERPDGSNFTLKIRSTKLEDSAMYFCASTQRGQLTEAFFGQGTRLTVV.

Comment on this clone: This same CDR3 is encoded by further DNA sequences in the sample. The gene calls are TRBV9 and TRBJ1-2, with D possibly being TRBD1 (5 bases). V was trimmed by 0 bases and J by 5 bases, leaving 17 bases between them. The CDR3 spans 16 residues. Germline assignment: CDR1 SGDLS and CDR2 YYNGEE. Here the CDR3 DNA reads TGTGCCAGCAGCGTAGCTACGGGGGGGGACTCATATGGCTACACCTTC. It translates to CASSVATGGDSYGYTF.

The chain combines TRBV6-5 with TRBJ2-1; D is perhaps TRBD1 (5 bases). Germline CDR1 is MNHEY and CDR2 is SVGAGI. The V gene lost 1 base and the J gene lost 3 bases, with 13 bases spanning the gap. CDR3 size: 16 residues. The chain's CDR3 is CASSYFPTGYYNEQFF. Written as DNA, the CDR3 is TGTGCCAGCAGTTACTTCCCTACAGGTTACTACAATGAGCAGTTCTTC.

The chain has TRBV5-4 and TRBJ2-7, with TRBD2 matching 7 bases. The CDR3 loop spans 14 amino acids. The germline V gene has CDR1 SGHNT and CDR2 YYREEE (reference sequence). The V gene end was trimmed by 4 bases and the J gene end by 4 bases; junction bases not matched to a gene: 8. The CDR3 region has the DNA TGTGCCAGCAGCACTGAGCCACTAGCGTACGAGCAGTACTTC. Encoded protein: CASSTEPLAYEQYF.

V gene TRBV21-1 combines with J gene TRBJ2-6; TRBD2 is the table's D call, not checked against the DNA. TRBV21-1 is designated a pseudogene. This CDR3 contains 17 residues. The CDR3 here is CASSLSSGSPGANVLTF. Here the CDR3 DNA reads TGTGCCAGCAGCCTTTCGAGCGGGTCACCGGGGGCCAACGTCCTGACTTTC.